This is a list of T cell receptor beta chains from one sample in a study of shared clonotypes between healthy human individuals. This table comes from immunoSEQ multiplex PCR, and its TCRdb copy is limited to in-frame clones, with some not included. This table has more than 2,000,000 clones, more than 90% appearing once. Sequenced: naive CD4+ T cells sorted from blood. Receptors originate from a man between 18 and 29 years old in good health. The CDR3 runs from the conserved cysteine through the conserved F or W. The order of the fields is J gene, V gene, D gene, clone size, CDR3 protein, CDR3 DNA. D genes are given only for firm matches. Part of the rows lack a size; the others show once, few, many or a class for expanded clones.

TRBJ1-1	TRBV14	-	-	CASSLQSLLDTEAFF	TGTGCCAGCAGCCTCCAGAGCCTGCTGGACACTGAAGCTTTCTTT
TRBJ2-7	TRBV6-5	TRBD2	-	CASSYSEGLAGEQYF	TGTGCCAGCAGTTACTCGGAGGGACTAGCGGGCGAGCAGTACTTC
TRBJ2-7	TRBV28	-	-	CASSADSYEQYF	TGTGCCAGCAGTGCCGACAGCTACGAGCAGTACTTC
TRBJ2-5	TRBV18	-	-	CASSSARTEQETQYF	TGTGCCAGCTCATCCGCGAGGACAGAACAAGAGACCCAGTACTTC
TRBJ2-7	TRBV30	-	-	CAWSDSHGYEQYF	TGTGCCTGGAGCGATTCCCACGGATACGAGCAGTACTTC
TRBJ2-3	TRBV7-2	TRBD2	-	CASSLLTGGSLTDTQYF	TGTGCCAGCAGCTTACTGACGGGCGGGAGCTTGACAGATACGCAGTATTTT
TRBJ2-5	TRBV14	-	-	CASSQGLLYQETQYF	TGTGCCAGCAGCCAAGGCTTACTGTACCAAGAGACCCAGTACTTC
TRBJ1-5	TRBV7-9	TRBD1	-	CASSSDRGDQPQHF	TGTGCCAGCAGCTCTGACAGGGGGGATCAGCCCCAGCATTTT
TRBJ1-1	TRBV10-1	-	-	CASSTSPRDTEAFF	TGCGCCAGCAGTACCTCGCCCCGGGACACTGAAGCTTTCTTT
TRBJ1-3	TRBV6-1	-	-	CASRVTGSGNTIYF	TGTGCCAGCAGGGTGACAGGTTCTGGAAACACCATATATTTT
TRBJ2-5	TRBV6-1	-	-	CASSDPGRRDQETQYF	TGTGCCAGCAGTGACCCGGGACGGCGGGACCAAGAGACCCAGTACTTC
TRBJ2-3	TRBV29-1	-	-	CSVLGDSSTDTQYF	TGCAGCGTTTTGGGGGATTCTAGCACAGATACGCAGTATTTT
TRBJ1-2	TRBV7-6	TRBD1	-	CASSLGGTGNGYTF	TGTGCCAGCAGCTTAGGCGGGACAGGGAATGGCTACACCTTC
TRBJ1-4	TRBV28	-	few	CASTLGEKLFF	TGTGCCAGCACACTCGGAGAAAAACTGTTTTTT
TRBJ1-1	TRBV10-3	-	-	CAIRNRVGEMNTEAFF	TGTGCCATCAGGAACAGGGTTGGCGAAATGAACACTGAAGCTTTCTTT
TRBJ2-1	TRBV28	TRBD1	-	CASSSDRRTFF	TGTGCCAGCAGTTCGGACAGGAGGACGTTCTTC
TRBJ2-3	TRBV10-3	-	-	CAISNRESTDTQYF	TGTGCCATCAGTAACAGGGAAAGCACAGATACGCAGTATTTT
TRBJ2-1	TRBV5-1	-	-	CASSFAPARDNEQFF	TGCGCCAGCAGCTTTGCGCCGGCCAGGGACAATGAGCAGTTCTTC